This TCR beta chain emerged from a study of identical twins. Overall study results and limits: Low generation probability was overrepresented in out-of-frame alpha sequences shared by twins. Modelling approaches yielded underestimates of out-of-frame TCR alpha sharing between monozygotic twins.

Template switching added a universal primer binding site, and final cDNA carried unique molecular identifiers. Each CDR3 protein is one row after TCRdb ran MiXCR on the 5' RACE reads. The sample records approximately 190,000 distinct CDR3 sequences, more than 15% being singletons. This clonotype was seen only a few times. Antigen: not known. V was shortened by 3 bases and J by 1 base, with 19 bases between the two germline ends. CDR1 and CDR2 (germline): SGDLS, YYNGEE. The length of the CDR3 is 17 residues. These sequences were also reported in another study, on T cells expressing NK-cell markers. From that report: In several donors, dominant clonotypes made up about 25-60.1% of CD3+CD56-NKG2C+ cells.

The sequencing sample was made of CD8+ T cells sorted from blood. This rearrangement joins TRBV9 to TRBJ1-1; D possibly corresponds to TRBD1 (5 bases). The clonotype originates from a woman younger than 35 in good health. CDR3 amino acids: CASSANPGRRGNTEAFF. For the CDR3, the DNA is TGTGCCAGCAGCGCCAACCCAGGGAGGAGGGGGAACACTGAAGCTTTCTTT.